What follows describes a single T cell receptor (beta chain). The sample belongs to a study of T cells expressing NK-cell markers. Following a re-call of the 5' RACE reads, TCRdb has one entry per CDR3 protein and lacks DNA. Across a few hundred thousand distinct CDR3 sequences, the top ten clones capture 5.2% of the sample. This CDR3 is built from 11 residues. The V gene's germline CDR1 is SEHNR and CDR2 FQNEAQ (reference sequence). The source material was blood T cells: a sorted CD56 or NKG2C T cell subset, CD4+ or CD8+ T cells, or bulk PBMC T cells (not recorded which). This TCR came from a man aged 18-70 years in good health. The rearrangement joins TRBV7-9 to TRBJ2-3. The CDR3 protein is CASRGTDTQYF. The variable domain in full, completed from reference TRBV7-9 and TRBJ2-3, reads DTGVSQNPRHKITKRGQNVTFRCDPISEHNRLYWYRQTLGQGPEFLTYFQNEAQLEKSRLLSDRFSAERPKGSFSTLEIQRTEQGDSAMYLCASRGTDTQYFGPGTRLTVL.